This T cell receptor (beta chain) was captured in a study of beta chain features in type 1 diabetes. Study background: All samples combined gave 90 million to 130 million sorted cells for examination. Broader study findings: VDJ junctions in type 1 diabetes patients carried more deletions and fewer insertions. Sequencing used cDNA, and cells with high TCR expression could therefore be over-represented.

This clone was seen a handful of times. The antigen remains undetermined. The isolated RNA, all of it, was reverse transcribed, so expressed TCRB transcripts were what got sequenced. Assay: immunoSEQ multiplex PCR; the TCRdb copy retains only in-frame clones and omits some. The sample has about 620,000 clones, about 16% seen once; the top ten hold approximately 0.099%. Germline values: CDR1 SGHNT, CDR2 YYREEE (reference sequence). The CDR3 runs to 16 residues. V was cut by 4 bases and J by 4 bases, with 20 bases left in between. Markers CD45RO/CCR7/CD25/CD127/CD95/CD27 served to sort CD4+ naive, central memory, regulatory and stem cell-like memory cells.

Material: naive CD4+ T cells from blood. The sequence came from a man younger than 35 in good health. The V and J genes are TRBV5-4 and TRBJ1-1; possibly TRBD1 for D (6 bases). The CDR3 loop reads CASSARQAPRGTEAFF. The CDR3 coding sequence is TGTGCCAGCAGCGCTAGACAGGCCCCCCGGGGCACTGAAGCTTTCTTT.